The T cell receptor beta chain described here comes from a study of lymphopenia after photon versus proton radiotherapy. Study conclusions and caveats: Under photons, naive T cells and diversity fell while effector/memory populations rose. Post-nadir diversity loss with photons came from oligoclonal expansion, particularly CD8+ Temra cells.

Comments on this clone: What it recognizes is unknown.

TCRdb's copy holds only in-frame clones and misses some; the assay was immunoSEQ multiplex PCR. The table includes 150,000 to 200,000 clones, less than 90% detected once. This receptor was identified in a man aged 45-60 years with gastric cancer. Sequences were derived from peripheral blood, sampled from a patient treated with photon-based radiotherapy.

The CDR3 sequence is CASSKREDTGELFF. The CDR3 region has the DNA TGTGCCAGCAGCAAGCGGGAGGACACCGGGGAGCTGTTTTTT. The V and J genes are TRBV27 and TRBJ2-2, with TRBD2 matching 9 bases. The CDR3 totals 14 residues. Germline values: CDR1 MNHEY, CDR2 SMNVEV (reference sequence). Trimming at V came to 6 bases and at J to 3 bases, leaving 2 bases not matched to a gene.